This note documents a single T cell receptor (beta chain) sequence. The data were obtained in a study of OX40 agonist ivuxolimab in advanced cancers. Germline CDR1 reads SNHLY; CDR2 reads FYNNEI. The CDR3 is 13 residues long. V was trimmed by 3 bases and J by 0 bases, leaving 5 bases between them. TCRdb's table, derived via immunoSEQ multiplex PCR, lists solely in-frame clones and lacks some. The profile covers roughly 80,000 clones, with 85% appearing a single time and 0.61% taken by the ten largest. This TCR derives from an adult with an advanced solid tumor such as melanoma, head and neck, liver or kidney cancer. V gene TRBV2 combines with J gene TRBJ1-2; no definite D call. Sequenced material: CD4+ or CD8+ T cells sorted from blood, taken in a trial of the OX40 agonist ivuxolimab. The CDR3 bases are TGTGCCAGCAGTGAGGAGTCTAACTATGGCTACACCTTC. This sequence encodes CASSEESNYGYTF.